This T cell receptor beta chain was sequenced for a study of blood T cell repertoires in COVID-19. Study at large: Whether acute or convalescent, the COVID-19 samples came from the United States, Italy and Spain. PBMCs, B-cell-depleted T cells, or T cells provided the cDNA or gDNA that made up the material.

This clone was observed once. This sample also contains other DNA sequences that code for the same CDR3. There are 16 residues in the CDR3. Germline V gene data show CDR1 as SGHRS and CDR2 as YFSETQ. The germline V and J ends were trimmed by 0 bases and 0 bases, with 10 bases remaining between them. Original analysis: For nucleated cells, counts were estimated from reference gene primer amplification. Profiling relied on immunoSEQ multiplex PCR, and the TCRdb table lists in-frame clones only, not all of them. That table furnishes V, J and clone size, whereas the DNA furnished D and trimming. In the table there are around 190,000 clones, under 90% of which are singletons.

The rearrangement joins TRBV5-1 to TRBJ1-3, with D possibly TRBD1 on 6 matching bases. The sequence was collected from a human donor in a cohort sampled during active COVID-19. Sequenced: peripheral blood. The CDR3, as DNA: TGCGCCAGCAGCTTGGGGGGGCAAGGCTCTGGAAACACCATATATTTT. As protein: CASSLGGQGSGNTIYF.